This TCR beta chain was documented in a study of blood T cell repertoires in COVID-19. At the level of the study: Samples representing acute and convalescent COVID-19 were sourced from the United States, Italy and Spain.

Enrolled through a virtual design, the participants were between roughly 18 and 100 years of age and came from 24 US areas. Participants reported their clinical history, and cohort assignment relied on those reports. V gave up 4 bases and J gave up 5 bases; unmatched junction bases: 8. CDR1 and CDR2 (germline): GTSNPN, SVGIG (reference sequence). The CDR3 has 15 residues. Authors' data handling: Reference gene primer amplification yielded estimated nucleated cell counts. TCRdb keeps only in-frame clones here, not all; method: immunoSEQ multiplex PCR. The V and J calls and clone size are taken from that table; D and trimming were inferred from the DNA. The data show some 300,000 clones, roughly 87% seen once.

This chain connects TRBV30 to TRBJ1-6; 7 bases align to TRBD1. The sequenced sample consisted of PBMCs or T cells enriched from blood (not recorded which). This sequence originates from a woman aged 25 to 39 who had recovered from COVID-19. The CDR3 coding sequence is TGTGCCTGGACACCCTGGGACAGTGATAATTCACCCCTCCACTTT. This translates into CAWTPWDSDNSPLHF.